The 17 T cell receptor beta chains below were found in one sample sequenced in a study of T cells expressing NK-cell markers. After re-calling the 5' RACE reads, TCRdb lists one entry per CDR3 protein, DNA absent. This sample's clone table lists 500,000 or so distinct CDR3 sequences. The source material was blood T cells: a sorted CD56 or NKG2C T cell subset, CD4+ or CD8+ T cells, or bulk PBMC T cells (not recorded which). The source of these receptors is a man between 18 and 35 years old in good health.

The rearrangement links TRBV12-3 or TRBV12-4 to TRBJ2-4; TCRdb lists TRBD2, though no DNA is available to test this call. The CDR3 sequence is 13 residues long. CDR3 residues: CASMPGGTAIQYF.

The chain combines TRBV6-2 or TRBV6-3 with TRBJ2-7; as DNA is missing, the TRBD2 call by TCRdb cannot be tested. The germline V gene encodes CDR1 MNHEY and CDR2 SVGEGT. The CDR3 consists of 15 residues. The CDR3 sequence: CASRGSGTQFYEQYF.

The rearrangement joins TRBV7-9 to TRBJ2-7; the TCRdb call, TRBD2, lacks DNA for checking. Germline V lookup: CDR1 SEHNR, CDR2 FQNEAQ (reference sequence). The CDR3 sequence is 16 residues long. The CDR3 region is CASSHAFGTESYEQYF.

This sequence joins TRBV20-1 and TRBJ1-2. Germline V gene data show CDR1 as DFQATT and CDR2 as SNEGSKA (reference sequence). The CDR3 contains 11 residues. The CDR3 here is CSARLGNGYTF.

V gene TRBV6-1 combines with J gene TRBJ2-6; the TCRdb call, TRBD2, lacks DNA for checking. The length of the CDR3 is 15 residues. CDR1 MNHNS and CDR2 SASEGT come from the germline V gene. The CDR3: CACGTSGSGANVLTF.

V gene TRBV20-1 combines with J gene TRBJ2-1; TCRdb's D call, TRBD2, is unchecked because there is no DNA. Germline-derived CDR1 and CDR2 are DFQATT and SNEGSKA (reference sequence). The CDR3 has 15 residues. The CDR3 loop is CSARDLGGNDNEQFF.

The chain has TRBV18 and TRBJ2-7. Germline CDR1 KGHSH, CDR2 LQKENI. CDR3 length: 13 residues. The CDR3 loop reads CASSPRSGYEQYF.

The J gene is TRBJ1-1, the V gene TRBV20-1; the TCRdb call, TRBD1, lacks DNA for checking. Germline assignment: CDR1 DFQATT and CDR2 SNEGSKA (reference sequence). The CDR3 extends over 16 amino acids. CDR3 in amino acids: CSARTWGRGMNTEAFF.

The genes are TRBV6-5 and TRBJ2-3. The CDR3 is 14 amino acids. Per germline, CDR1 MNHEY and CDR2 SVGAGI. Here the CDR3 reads CASSYDPYTDTQYF.

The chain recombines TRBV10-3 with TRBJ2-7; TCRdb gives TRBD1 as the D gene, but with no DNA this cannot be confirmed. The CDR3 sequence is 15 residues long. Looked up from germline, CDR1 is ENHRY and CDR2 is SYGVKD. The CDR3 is CAISERGGSGYEQYF.

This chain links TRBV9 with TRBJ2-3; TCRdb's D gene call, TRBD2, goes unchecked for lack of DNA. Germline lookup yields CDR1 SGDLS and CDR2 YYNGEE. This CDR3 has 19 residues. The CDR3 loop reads CASSVAVTSGRASIDTQYF.

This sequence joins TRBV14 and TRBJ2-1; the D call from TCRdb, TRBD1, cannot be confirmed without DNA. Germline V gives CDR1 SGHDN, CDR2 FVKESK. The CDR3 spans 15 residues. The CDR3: CASSQRDRGGNEQFF.

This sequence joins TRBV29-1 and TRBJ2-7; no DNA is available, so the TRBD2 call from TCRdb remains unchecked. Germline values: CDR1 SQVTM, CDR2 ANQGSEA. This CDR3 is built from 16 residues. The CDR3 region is CSVVGVLREGHYEQYF.

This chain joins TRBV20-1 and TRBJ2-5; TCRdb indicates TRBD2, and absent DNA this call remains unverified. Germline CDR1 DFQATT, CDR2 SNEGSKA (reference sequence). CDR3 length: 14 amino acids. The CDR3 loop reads CSARQGGNIETQYF.

CDR3: CASSFQIGAGAETQYF. This chain connects TRBV5-1 to TRBJ2-5; the TRBD1 assignment by TCRdb is unverifiable without DNA. The CDR3 has 16 amino acids. Germline V gives CDR1 SGHRS, CDR2 YFSETQ.

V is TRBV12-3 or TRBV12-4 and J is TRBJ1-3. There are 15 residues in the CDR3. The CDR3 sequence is CASSWTEHSGNTIYF.

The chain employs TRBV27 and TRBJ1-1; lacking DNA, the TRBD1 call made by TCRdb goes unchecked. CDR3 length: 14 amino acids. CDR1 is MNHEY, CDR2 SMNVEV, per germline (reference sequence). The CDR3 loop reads CASGRGGMNTEAFF.